These T cell receptor beta chains were read from a single sample in a study of T cells in Graves' hyperthyroidism and ophthalmopathy. TCRdb itself ran the multiplex PCR reads through MiXCR, one entry per CDR3 protein. The table includes hundreds of thousands of distinct CDR3 sequences, 15% to 18% detected once. Sequencing used blood. The receptors shown here come from a woman under 30 with Graves' hyperthyroidism. CDR3s include the opening cysteine and the closing phenylalanine or tryptophan. The order of the fields is J gene, V gene, D gene, clone size, CDR3 DNA, CDR3 protein. A D gene is named only where the DNA matches it firmly. Some rows mark clone size as missing; the rest say once, few, many or name a class of expanded clone.

TRBJ2-1	TRBV20-1	TRBD2	many	TGCAGTGCTAGGCCCTACAGCGGGGGTTCAGGCGAGCAGTTCTTC	CSARPYSGGSGEQFF
TRBJ2-1	TRBV2	TRBD2	NA	TGTGCCAGCAGTACCGGGACTAGCGGGAGGGGATACAATGAGCAGTTCTTC	CASSTGTSGRGYNEQFF
TRBJ1-6	TRBV20-1	NA	many	TGCAGTGCTTCGGCCCGGGCCCACTATAATTCACCCCTCCACTTT	CSASARAHYNSPLHF
TRBJ2-7	TRBV20-1	TRBD2	NA	TGCAGTGCTCGGACTAGCGGCGTCTACGAGCAGTACTTC	CSARTSGVYEQYF
TRBJ2-5	TRBV9	TRBD2	few	TGTGCCAGCAGCGTTAGCGGGCGGGAGACCCAGTACTTC	CASSVSGRETQYF
TRBJ2-1	TRBV4-1	TRBD2	few	TGCGCCAGCAGCCAAGGCCCTAAAATAGCGGGGGCGAGGTACAATGAGCAGTTCTTC	CASSQGPKIAGARYNEQFF
TRBJ1-4	TRBV19	TRBD1	few	TGTGCCAGTATGTCCGGGGGACAGGGTAAAGAAAAACTGTTTTTT	CASMSGGQGKEKLFF
TRBJ1-2	TRBV5-4	NA	NA	TGTGCCAGCAGCGAAGCAGGGGAGAGCTATGGCTACACCTTC	CASSEAGESYGYTF
TRBJ2-5	TRBV20-1	NA	few	TGCAGTGCTAGAGATTCCGGCAGAACCCAAGAGACCCAGTACTTC	CSARDSGRTQETQYF
TRBJ2-2	TRBV20-1	TRBD2	many	TGCAGTGCTAAGGCTAGCGGGGACACCGGGGAGCTGTTTTTT	CSAKASGDTGELFF
TRBJ1-5	TRBV2	NA	many	TGTGCCAGCATGGCTATTGCTAGCAATCAGCCCCAGCATTTT	CASMAIASNQPQHF
TRBJ1-6	TRBV6-1	NA	many	TGTGCCAGCAGCCAGACGGCAAATTCACCCCTCCACTTT	CASSQTANSPLHF
TRBJ2-7	TRBV5-5	NA	few	TGTGCCAGCAGCTTTGGAGGGATTATGTCCTACGAGCAGTACTTC	CASSFGGIMSYEQYF
TRBJ2-2	TRBV7-3	NA	NA	TGTGCCAGCAGTTCCGGACTGGTGCCCACCGGGGAGCTGTTTTTT	CASSSGLVPTGELFF
TRBJ2-7	TRBV24-1	NA	once	TGTGCCACCGCTCAGGACTTCAATGAGCAGTACTTC	CATAQDFNEQYF
TRBJ2-3	TRBV20-1	NA	many	TGCAGTGCCCAAGAGGGGGGGACAGGACGCACAGATACGCAGTATTTT	CSAQEGGTGRTDTQYF
TRBJ1-5	TRBV14	NA	many	TGTGCCAGCAGCCAAGATCCGACCCAGCCCCAGCATTTT	CASSQDPTQPQHF
TRBJ2-5	TRBV9	TRBD2	few	TGTGCCAGCAGCGGGTCCGGGACTAGCAAATTGACCCAGTACTTC	CASSGSGTSKLTQYF
TRBJ2-5	TRBV6-1	TRBD1	many	TGTGCCAGCAGTCCCACAGGGGCCCTATGGTACCAAGAGACCCAGTACTTC	CASSPTGALWYQETQYF
TRBJ2-3	TRBV5-8	NA	many	TGTGCCAGCAGCTTGAACTGGGCCTTCACAGATACGCAGTATTTT	CASSLNWAFTDTQYF
TRBJ2-5	TRBV19	TRBD1	NA	TGTGCCAGTAGTATAACCCCCGGGACAGGAGGGGAGACCCAGTACTTC	CASSITPGTGGETQYF
TRBJ2-3	TRBV12-5	TRBD2	NA	TGTGCTAGTGGTTTTCCCCTGGGGCGACTAGCGGGAGTGAGATCAGATACGCAGTATTTT	CASGFPLGRLAGVRSDTQYF